The clone carrying this TCR beta chain has more than one count but fewer than ten. Its antigen remains unidentified. The data belong to a study of beta chain features in type 1 diabetes. Study-wide findings and caveats: Although PCR might favor shorter templates, it would do so equally in patients and controls. VDJ junctions from type 1 diabetes patients carried fewer insertions and larger deletions. Across patients, naive, central memory and Treg TCRB repertoires exhibited apparently greater similarity than was observed across healthy donors.

Of the isolated RNA, all was reverse transcribed, and so the sequenced material was expressed TCRB transcripts. The table came from immunoSEQ multiplex PCR; TCRdb's copy has only in-frame clones and leaves some out. Of around 99,000 clones listed, approximately 37% are singletons. Germline assignment: CDR1 SEHNR and CDR2 FQNEAQ (reference sequence). This CDR3 has 18 amino acids. Trimming cost V 3 bases and J 0 bases, with 21 bases left between them. The source material was stem cell memory CD4+ T cells from blood. This TCR was recovered from a woman in her late teens or twenties in good health. The chain joins TRBV7-9 to TRBJ2-7; a possible D gene is TRBD1 (5 bases). CDR3 region: CASSFRLGQGLSSYEQYF. The CDR3 region has the DNA TGTGCCAGCAGCTTCCGTTTGGGGCAGGGTCTAAGCTCCTACGAGCAGTACTTC.